This T cell receptor beta chain was documented in a study of blood T cells in healthy people across ages (dated by TCRdb to between 2014 and 2017). About the study as a whole: In model experiments, template switching captured about one uniquely barcoded TCR beta cDNA molecule for every two T cells. The donors were split into four age groups: young (average around 15 years), middle-aged (39), aged (more than 55) and long-lived (approximately 80). The study measured age-related changes in TCR beta repertoire diversity using deep sequencing normalized with unique cDNA molecular identifiers. To avoid experimental bias, donors of different ages were distributed randomly across sequencing lanes. For two donors (one aged 18 to 30 and one aged 80 or older), the study analyzed two additional independent replicas of 1 million unique cDNA reads from the same blood draw.

With regard to this clonotype: It has no known antigen specificity. No clone much larger than this one lies a single base away; base qualities are absent.

On the study overall, not on this receptor specifically: Because profiling used bulk unsorted PBMCs, naive and antigen-experienced compartments could not be compared conclusively. Estimates of total diversity from one million sequenced T cells were regarded as lower bounds and underestimates. Observed TCR beta diversity correlated strongly with the percentage of naive T cells measured by flow cytometry. As age increased, observed TCR beta diversity per million T cells dropped in a roughly linear way, and a significant reduction was already evident by age roughly 40. Donor CMV infection status was unknown, potentially confounding age-related changes in expanded clonotypes. Compared with the aged group, more naive CD4+ T cells, fewer expanded clones and increased TCR diversity were shown by the long-lived group, suggesting age selection.

Systemically healthy Caucasian individuals from Russia, over 30 in total and aged about 6 to 100 years, were included as donors. Each donor gave approximately 9.3 milliliters of peripheral blood, collected into EDTA-treated Vacutainer tubes. Ficoll-Paque density-gradient centrifugation was used to isolate PBMCs, with at least 6.5 million per sample. Total RNA was extracted from PBMCs with Trizol reagent, with at least 5 micrograms obtained per sample. Naive CD45RAhigh/CD27high T cell percentages were measured by flow cytometry on a PBMC aliquot from every donor. The library was prepared using 5' RACE. The data were produced on an Illumina HiSeq 2500. The second PCR ran for roughly 6 to 11 cycles and used a J-beta primer mix along with a sample-barcoded 5' primer. Each TCR beta cDNA molecule received a unique molecular identifier from a template-switch 5' adaptor carrying 12 random nucleotides. Each sample yielded at least 3 million CDR3-containing paired-end reads. The Mint cDNA synthesis kit, primed by a TRBC-specific oligonucleotide, was used to synthesize first-strand cDNA from all RNA. Following uracil-DNA glycosylase treatment, a first 18-cycle PCR with universal primers M1SS and BC2_uni_R was performed on all cDNA. For the original study's pipeline: Normalization of each sample was performed by random selection of 1 million high-quality reads, each carrying a distinct molecular identifier. Instead of being binned into consensus sequences, reads that shared molecular identifiers were thrown out. MiTCR, run with a Q25 quality threshold and the strictest error-elimination algorithm, handled CDR3 identification, clonotype clustering and error correction. A nonparametric unseen species model with Euler transformation was used to estimate lower-bound total TCR beta diversity. TCRdb's own reprocessing of the public reads used fastp at Q25 and MiXCR and kept productive beta chains. Here each entry gathers all rows of one CDR3 protein and keeps the most common genes and DNA. The V and J calls come from TCRdb's annotation, not from the publication. The sample records 1.5 million to 2 million distinct CDR3 sequences, under 30% of which are singletons. The top ten clonotypes cover roughly 8% of the sample.

Sequences SNHLY (CDR1) and FYNNEI (CDR2) are obtained from the germline V gene. Clipping removes 7 bases from V and 4 bases from J, with 7 as the unmatched junction base count. CDR3 length: 15 amino acids, cysteine to phenylalanine. The DNA shown is the 45-base CDR3, in frame from base 1. The source of this sequence is a young woman in good health. Here the chain combines TRBV2 and TRBJ2-7; 13 bases in between match TRBD2. Source material: blood. The nucleotide sequence reads as follows: TGTGCCAGCACCCAAGGACTAGCGGGAGAATACGAGCAGTACTTC. This translates into CASTQGLAGEYEQYF.